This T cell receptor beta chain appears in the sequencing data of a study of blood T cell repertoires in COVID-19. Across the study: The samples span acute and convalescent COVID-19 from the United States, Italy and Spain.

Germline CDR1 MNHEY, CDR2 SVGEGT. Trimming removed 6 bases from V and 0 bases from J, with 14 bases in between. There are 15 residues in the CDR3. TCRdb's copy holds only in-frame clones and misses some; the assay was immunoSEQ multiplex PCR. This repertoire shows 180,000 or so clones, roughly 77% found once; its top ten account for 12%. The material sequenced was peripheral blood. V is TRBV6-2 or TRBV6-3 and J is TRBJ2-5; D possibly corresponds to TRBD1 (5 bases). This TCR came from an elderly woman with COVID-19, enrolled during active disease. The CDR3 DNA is TGTGCCAGCAGCTCAATTTACAGGAACCAAGAGACCCAGTACTTC. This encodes CASSSIYRNQETQYF.